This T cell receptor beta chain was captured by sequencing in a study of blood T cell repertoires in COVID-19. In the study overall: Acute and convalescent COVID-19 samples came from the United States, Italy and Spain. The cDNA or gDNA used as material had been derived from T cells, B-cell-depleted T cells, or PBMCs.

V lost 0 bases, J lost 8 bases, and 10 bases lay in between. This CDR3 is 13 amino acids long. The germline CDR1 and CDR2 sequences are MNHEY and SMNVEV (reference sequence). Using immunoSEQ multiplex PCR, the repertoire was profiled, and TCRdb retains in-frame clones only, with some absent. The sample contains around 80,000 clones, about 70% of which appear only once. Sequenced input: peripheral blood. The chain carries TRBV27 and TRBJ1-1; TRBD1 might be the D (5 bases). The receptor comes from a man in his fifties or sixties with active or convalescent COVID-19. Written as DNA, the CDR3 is TGTGCCAGCAGTTTATCGGGGCTGGGGGAAGCTTTCTTT. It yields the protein CASSLSGLGEAFF.